One sample yielded the 12 T cell receptor beta chains listed below, sequenced in a study of Graves' ophthalmopathy and Graves' hyperthyroidism. RNA transcripts were the template, and TCR beta CDR3 regions were amplified from them. First-round RT-PCR relied on HTBI primers, and a second-round multiplex PCR came next. MiXCR was run by TCRdb on the multiplex PCR reads, yielding one entry per CDR3 protein. The sample shows hundreds of thousands of distinct CDR3 sequences, approximately 22% of them seen only once. Sequencing input: peripheral blood. The receptors here all came from a woman between 18 and 29 years old with stable Graves' hyperthyroidism. Some clones in this sample may be carry-over from other donors' samples.

This clonotype was observed a few times. The genes are TRBV18 and TRBJ2-7, with a tentative D call TRBD2 (6 bases). The CDR3 contains 16 residues. Germline CDR1 reads KGHSH; CDR2 reads LQKENI. Trimming removed 6 bases from V and 5 bases from J, with 23 bases in between. For the CDR3, the DNA is TGTGCCAGCTCCCGCCTCGGACCCGGGACGGGAGACGAGCAGTACTTC. This codes for CASSRLGPGTGDEQYF.

In this sample, this clonotype turned up a few times. The J gene is TRBJ2-5, the V gene TRBV11-2; no firm D call. V was pared by 4 bases and J by 5 bases, with 8 bases between. There are 12 residues in the CDR3. From germline, CDR1 is SGHAT and CDR2 FQNNGV. The CDR3 loop is CASSSTPETQYF. The DNA for the CDR3 is TGTGCCAGCAGCTCAACCCCGGAGACCCAGTACTTC.

Many counts were recorded for this clonotype. The chain has TRBV7-9 and TRBJ2-2; D gene unclear. The CDR3 extends over 13 amino acids. Germline-derived CDR1 and CDR2 are SEHNR and FQNEAQ (reference sequence). Trimming took off 4 bases at V and 3 bases at J, with 6 bases between the two ends. Here the CDR3 reads CASSSPHTGELFF. The CDR3 coding sequence is TGTGCCAGCAGCTCTCCCCACACCGGGGAGCTGTTTTTT. Full variable domain (outside the CDR3, taken from reference TRBV7-9 and TRBJ2-2): DTGVSQNPRHKITKRGQNVTFRCDPISEHNRLYWYRQTLGQGPEFLTYFQNEAQLEKSRLLSDRFSAERPKGSFSTLEIQRTEQGDSAMYLCASSSPHTGELFFGEGSRLTVL.

This clonotype was seen ten or more times. The genes are TRBV20-1 and TRBJ2-5; 8 bases agree with TRBD1. V was clipped by 0 bases and J by 2 bases; unmatched bases: 2. In germline, CDR1 is DFQATT, CDR2 SNEGSKA (reference sequence). This CDR3 is built from 14 residues. The CDR3 reads CSARDRTGQETQYF. The CDR3 DNA sequence: TGCAGTGCTAGAGATCGGACAGGGCAAGAGACCCAGTACTTC.

In DNA form, the CDR3 reads TGTGCCAGCAGTCCAACCGACAGGTTCTCCTACGAGCAGTACTTC. Protein sequence: CASSPTDRFSYEQYF. The rearrangement links TRBV12-3 or TRBV12-4 to TRBJ2-7; D possibly corresponds to TRBD1 (6 bases). Trimming removed 5 bases at V and 0 bases at J, with 14 bases between. CDR3 length: 15 amino acids.

This clonotype came up once. This chain joins TRBV4-1 and TRBJ1-5; 7 bases line up with TRBD1. With 4 bases clipped from V and 6 bases from J, the junction kept 9 bases outside the gene matches. This CDR3 has 15 residues. The germline gives CDR1 MGHRA, CDR2 YSYEKL. The CDR3 reads CASSRGTEESQPQHF. The CDR3 bases are TGCGCCAGCAGCCGTGGGACAGAAGAATCTCAGCCCCAGCATTTT.

This clonotype was seen at least ten times. At one end the junction does not follow the germline gene, possibly because of a read error. This chain joins TRBV6-1 and TRBJ2-2, with D perhaps TRBD1 (6 bases). This CDR3 contains 16 residues. CDR1 is MNHNS and CDR2 is SASEGT in the germline V gene. CDR3 sequence (DNA): TGTGCCATCAGTGAAGCAGGGGAAAGAGGCACCGGGGAGCTGTTTTTT. Residues: CAISEAGERGTGELFF.

In the case of this clonotype: An end of the junction differs from the germline gene, which may be a read error. This rearrangement joins TRBV4-2 to TRBJ2-5, with a possible D match to TRBD2 (7 bases). The CDR3 length is 14 residues. Germline values: CDR1 LGHNA, CDR2 YNFKEQ. The CDR3 DNA is TGTGCCAGCAGCCCGGCAAGGGGGGGAGAGGCCCAGTACTTC. Its translation is CASSPARGGEAQYF.

J is TRBJ1-2 and V is TRBV6-1; D possibly corresponds to TRBD1 (5 bases). The germline gives CDR1 MNHNS, CDR2 SASEGT. The CDR3 is made up of 14 amino acids. Deletions cut 8 bases from V and 5 bases from J, with 18 bases between. CDR3 bases: TGTGCCAGCTGTCAATGGGACGGTTCATATGGCTACACCTTC. Its translation is CASCQWDGSYGYTF.

This clonotype has a count of ten or more. This sequence joins TRBV29-1 and TRBJ1-6; D is perhaps TRBD1 (6 bases). CDR1 is SQVTM, CDR2 ANQGSEA, per germline. This CDR3 has 14 amino acids. V lost 6 bases to trimming and J lost 5 bases, with 14 bases between them. The DNA for the CDR3 is TGCAGCGTGGGGGGCGAGAGAGATAATTCACCCCTCCACTTT. Translating gives CSVGGERDNSPLHF. The variable domain in full, completed from reference TRBV29-1 and TRBJ1-6, reads SAVISQKPSRDICQRGTSLTIQCQVDSQVTMMFWYRQQPGQSLTLIATANQGSEATYESGFVIDKFPISRPNLTFSTLTVSNMSPEDSSIYLCSVGGERDNSPLHFGNGTRLTVT.

This clonotype came up a few times. A read error may explain this, as a much larger clone is one base away. The chain links TRBV19 to TRBJ2-4; 8 positions match TRBD1. The germline V gene has CDR1 LNHDA and CDR2 SQIVND (reference sequence). The CDR3 runs to 13 residues. CDR3 region: CASGRTGLNIKYF. Here the CDR3 DNA reads TGTGCCAGTGGTAGGACAGGGCTGAACATTAAGTACTTC. The variable domain in full, with the rest retrieved from reference TRBV19 and TRBJ2-4, is DGGITQSPKYLFRKEGQNVTLSCEQNLNHDAMYWYRQDPGQGLRLIYYSQIVNDFQKGDIAEGYSVSREKKESFPLTVTSAQKNPTAFYLCASGRTGLNIKYFGAGTRLSVL.

This clonotype was observed at least ten times. The V call is TRBV20-1, the J call TRBJ2-7; D possibly corresponds to TRBD2 (7 bases). Looked up from germline, CDR1 is DFQATT and CDR2 is SNEGSKA (reference sequence). This CDR3 is 14 amino acids long. The germline V and J ends were trimmed by 2 bases and 5 bases, with 16 bases remaining between them. DNA for the CDR3: TGCAGTGCTAGACGTCTTGCGGGGGCGGACGAGCAGTACTTC. Amino acid sequence: CSARRLAGADEQYF.